This is a list of T cell receptor beta chains from one sample in a study of blood T cell repertoires in COVID-19. Profiled with immunoSEQ multiplex PCR; TCRdb holds only in-frame clones, not every one. The sample includes a few hundred thousand clones, around 86% seen only once; the top ten take less than 5%. Sequencing was carried out using PBMCs or T cells enriched from blood (not recorded which). These receptors were taken from a woman between 40 and 55 years old with acute COVID-19. CDR3s include the opening cysteine and the closing phenylalanine or tryptophan. D genes are given only for firm matches. Clone size is shown for a subset of rows, as once, few, many or a class of expanded clone.

>.|TRBV28|TRBD2|14|TRBJ2-7
CASSPGLVRGEQYF
TGTGCCAGCAGTCCCGGACTAGTTAGAGGCGAGCAGTACTTC
>.|TRBV2|.|13|TRBJ1-1
CASSGSPNTEAFF
TGTGCCAGCAGCGGGTCTCCGAACACTGAAGCTTTCTTT
>.|TRBV2|.|13|TRBJ1-2
CASSQQAQYGYTF
TGTGCCAGCAGCCAACAGGCGCAATATGGCTACACCTTC
>.|TRBV3-1/TRBV3-2|.|17|TRBJ2-3
CASSQDSSRRETDTQYF
TGTGCCAGCAGCCAAGATAGTAGCCGACGGGAGACAGATACGCAGTATTTT
>.|TRBV7-2|TRBD2|15|TRBJ2-1
CASSTPLGRATEQFF
TGTGCCAGCAGCACCCCGCTAGGGAGGGCCACTGAGCAGTTCTTC
>.|TRBV29-1|TRBD2|14|TRBJ2-7
CSVQGLAGGREQYF
TGCAGCGTACAGGGCCTAGCGGGAGGGCGCGAGCAGTACTTC
>.|TRBV28|.|12|TRBJ1-1
CASSLNQGGMIF
TGTGCCAGCAGTTTGAACCAGGGCGGCATGATCTTT
>.|TRBV14|.|11|TRBJ2-7
CASSQARDSHF
TGTGCCAGCAGCCAAGCCCGGGACTCTCACTTC
>.|TRBV7-8|TRBD1|14|TRBJ1-2
CASSPGDREVGYTF
TGTGCCAGCAGCCCGGGGGACAGGGAGGTTGGCTACACCTTC
>.|TRBV28|.|21|TRBJ1-5
CASSLFVLFGQDSYSNQPQHF
TGTGCCAGCAGTTTATTTGTCTTGTTCGGCCAGGACAGCTATAGCAATCAGCCCCAGCATTTT
>once|TRBV7-2|TRBD1|14|TRBJ2-7
CASSLADRGYEQYF
TGTGCCAGCAGCTTAGCGGACAGGGGCTACGAGCAGTACTTC
>.|TRBV6-5|.|14|TRBJ1-2
CASSYSRRHHGYTF
TGTGCCAGCAGTTACTCGCGACGACACCATGGCTACACCTTC
>.|TRBV29-1|TRBD1|13|TRBJ2-5
CSARTGPQETQYF
TGCAGCGCTCGGACAGGGCCCCAAGAGACCCAGTACTTC
>.|TRBV7-9|TRBD2|18|TRBJ2-3
CASSSGSSGRPPTDTQYF
TGTGCCAGCAGCTCGGGGAGTAGCGGGAGACCCCCCACAGATACGCAGTATTTT
>.|TRBV5-5|TRBD1|15|TRBJ2-7
CASSLGGTDWYEQYF
TGTGCCAGCAGCTTGGGGGGGACAGACTGGTACGAGCAGTACTTC
>.|TRBV3-1/TRBV3-2|TRBD1|15|TRBJ2-5
CASSLRLDRGETQYF
TGTGCCAGCAGCCTTAGACTTGACAGGGGGGAGACCCAGTACTTC
>.|TRBV7-2|.|14|TRBJ2-7
CASSLVAEIYEQYF
TGTGCCAGCAGCTTGGTCGCGGAGATATACGAGCAGTACTTC
>.|TRBV5-1|.|14|TRBJ2-2
CASREGASTGELFF
TGCGCCAGCAGGGAGGGAGCGAGTACCGGGGAGCTGTTTTTT
>few|TRBV7-9|.|16|TRBJ1-3
CASSLVTVSSGNTIYF
TGTGCCAGCAGCTTGGTAACAGTGAGCTCTGGAAACACCATATATTTT
>.|TRBV5-4|TRBD2|15|TRBJ2-3
CASSFEGTSVSSQYF
TGTGCCAGCAGCTTCGAGGGGACTAGTGTCTCCTCGCAGTATTTT
>.|TRBV11-2|.|13|TRBJ1-5
CASSLDYGQPQHF
TGTGCCAGCAGCTTAGATTACGGTCAGCCCCAGCATTTT
>.|TRBV18|.|14|TRBJ1-3
CASSPRISGNTIYF
TGTGCCAGCTCTCCCAGGATCTCTGGAAACACCATATATTTT
>.|TRBV7-2|.|11|TRBJ2-5
CASSFGETQYF
TGTGCCAGCAGCTTCGGGGAGACCCAGTACTTC
>few|TRBV3-1/TRBV3-2|TRBD1|13|TRBJ2-7
CASSTTGGYEQYF
TGTGCCAGCAGCACGACAGGGGGCTACGAGCAGTACTTC
>.|TRBV28|.|13|TRBJ2-7
CASSLSTGDEQYF
TGTGCCAGCAGTTTATCCACGGGGGACGAGCAGTACTTC
>.|TRBV6-5|.|12|TRBJ1-1
CASHRTNTEAFF
TGTGCCAGCCACAGGACGAACACTGAAGCTTTCTTT
>.|TRBV28|TRBD1|12|TRBJ1-5
CASSPTGGPQHF
TGTGCCAGCAGTCCCACAGGGGGGCCCCAGCATTTT
>.|TRBV28|.|12|TRBJ1-1
CATRGAGTEAFF
TGTGCCACCCGGGGGGCGGGCACTGAAGCTTTCTTT
>once|TRBV28|.|13|TRBJ1-4
CASSRGGNEKLFF
TGTGCCAGCAGTAGGGGCGGTAATGAAAAACTGTTTTTT
>few|TRBV19|TRBD2|14|TRBJ2-7
CASMETSVFGEQYF
TGTGCCAGTATGGAGACTAGCGTCTTCGGGGAGCAGTACTTC
>.|TRBV3-1/TRBV3-2|TRBD1|19|TRBJ1-1
CASSPSPGSGGSGNTEAFF
TGTGCCAGCAGCCCATCACCCGGTTCAGGGGGCTCGGGGAACACTGAAGCTTTCTTT
>.|TRBV27|.|14|TRBJ2-4
CASSRRVAKNIQYF
TGTGCCAGCAGTCGGAGAGTAGCCAAAAACATTCAGTACTTC
>.|TRBV19|TRBD2|15|TRBJ2-1
CASSGSMGGHGGQFF
TGTGCCAGTAGTGGCTCTATGGGAGGGCATGGTGGGCAGTTCTTC